Presented here are 15 T cell receptor beta chains from one specimen sequenced in a study of T cell responses to AZD1222 COVID-19 vaccine. This table comes from immunoSEQ multiplex PCR, and its TCRdb copy is limited to in-frame clones, with some not included. The table shows approximately 80,000 clones, with approximately 90% occurring only once. The specimen comprised peripheral blood, sampled on day 0 of AZD1222 vaccination. The receptors here all came from an adult in good health.

V and J are TRBV11-2 and TRBJ2-5, with 7 nucleotides matching TRBD1. The CDR3 length is 17 residues. CDR1 SGHAT and CDR2 FQNNGV come from the germline V gene. After removal of 1 base from V and 5 bases from J, the junction contained 13 bases not matched to a gene. The chain's CDR3 is CASSLGFPTGVWETQYF. CDR3 nucleotide sequence: TGTGCCAGCAGCTTAGGTTTCCCTACAGGGGTATGGGAGACCCAGTACTTC.

The chain links TRBV24-1 to TRBJ2-1, with 11 bases matching TRBD1. The J segment lost 7 bases and the V segment lost 5 bases, leaving 12 bases of the junction unmatched. This CDR3 is 17 amino acids long. CDR1 is KGHDR and CDR2 is SFDVKD in the germline V gene. The CDR3 is CATSGAGTGGEGNEQFF. CDR3 DNA sequence: TGTGCCACCAGTGGCGCCGGGACAGGGGGGGAGGGGAATGAGCAGTTCTTC.

This chain links TRBV6-5 with TRBJ2-1, with 12 bases that match TRBD2. J lost 5 bases, V lost 6 bases, and 2 bases had no gene match. The CDR3 is made up of 14 amino acids. The V gene's germline CDR1 is MNHEY and CDR2 SVGAGI. The CDR3 DNA reads as TGTGCCAGCAGACGGACTAGCGGGAACAATGAGCAGTTCTTC. Protein sequence: CASRRTSGNNEQFF.

V is TRBV19 and J is TRBJ2-3, with D uncertain. Trimming pared 6 bases from V and 2 bases from J, leaving 6 bases between. Germline-derived CDR1 and CDR2 are LNHDA and SQIVND (reference sequence). There are 12 residues in the CDR3. CDR3 in amino acids: CASRSYTDTQYF. Here the CDR3 DNA reads TGTGCCAGTAGAAGCTACACAGATACGCAGTATTTT.

The CDR3 DNA sequence: TGTGCCACCAGCAGAGATAGTATCCGGGAGCAGTTCTTC. Translation: CATSRDSIREQFF. This chain links TRBV15 with TRBJ2-1; D gene unclear. The CDR3 is 13 residues long. Germline CDR1 and CDR2: LNHNV and YYDKDF (reference sequence). Between the trimmed V and J ends, which lost 0 bases and 10 bases, there was a span of 10 bases.

The V call is TRBV27, the J call TRBJ1-2; 10 bases match TRBD1. The CDR3 has 14 residues. Trimming took 7 bases from V and 4 from J; bases not matched to a gene: 6. Germline CDR1 is MNHEY and CDR2 is SMNVEV (reference sequence). The CDR3 reads CASTSTGGFYGYTF. The CDR3 nucleotides are TGTGCCAGCACCTCGACAGGGGGCTTCTATGGCTACACCTTC.

The genes are TRBV19 and TRBJ2-2; D is ambiguous. Trimming cost V 6 bases and J 3 bases, with 14 bases left between them. Germline assignment: CDR1 LNHDA and CDR2 SQIVND (reference sequence). The CDR3 sequence is 15 residues long. The CDR3 DNA reads TGTGCCAGTAGGAGTCTTAATGGAGACACCGGGGAGCTGTTTTTT. Protein sequence: CASRSLNGDTGELFF.

CDR3 residues: CASRLDSPNTGELFF. The CDR3 DNA is TGCGCCAGCAGGTTGGACTCCCCGAACACCGGGGAGCTGTTTTTT. The chain combines TRBV10-1 with TRBJ2-2; tentative D call: TRBD2 (5 bases). The germline V and J ends were trimmed by 6 bases and 0 bases, with 11 bases remaining between them. The CDR3 length is 15 residues. Germline V gene data show CDR1 as WNHNN and CDR2 as SYGVQD (reference sequence).

The chain is built from TRBV6-5 and TRBJ2-7; D ambiguous. The V gene's germline CDR1 is MNHEY and CDR2 SVGAGI. Trimming shortened V by 6 bases and J by 3 bases, and 6 bases separated the two germline ends. The CDR3 is 11 amino acids. CDR3 DNA sequence: TGTGCCAGCAGGCGGAACTACGAGCAGTACTTC. Its translation: CASRRNYEQYF.

This clone was counted a single time. The rearrangement uses TRBV7-2 and TRBJ2-5; no reliable D call. Germline values: CDR1 SGHTA, CDR2 FQGNSA. This CDR3 is built from 14 residues. V was trimmed by 1 base and J by 2 bases, leaving 8 bases between them. The CDR3 DNA is TGTGCCAGCAGCTTAGTAACAGTTCAAGAGACCCAGTACTTC. It yields the protein CASSLVTVQETQYF.

This clone was observed a handful of times. The V and J genes are TRBV7-2 and TRBJ2-7; no definite D call. The V end was cut by 5 bases, the J end by 0 bases, with 5 bases between. The CDR3 is 12 amino acids. Germline loops: CDR1 SGHTA, CDR2 FQGNSA. The CDR3 is CASSPNSYEQYF. For the CDR3, the DNA is TGTGCCAGCAGCCCCAACTCCTACGAGCAGTACTTC.

This chain uses TRBV6-4 with TRBJ1-5, with 10 nucleotides matching TRBD1. The CDR3 has 15 amino acids. V dropped 4 bases and J dropped 2; count of bases not matched to a gene: 2. CDR1 is MRHNA and CDR2 is SNTAGT in the germline V gene. CDR3 loop: CASSAGTGGNQPQHF. The CDR3 nucleotides are TGTGCCAGCAGTGCCGGGACAGGGGGCAATCAGCCCCAGCATTTT.

The V call is TRBV3-1 (or the pseudogene TRBV3-2), the J call TRBJ2-5; D is perhaps TRBD1 (6 bases). Germline values: CDR1 LGHDT, CDR2 YNNKEL (reference sequence). This CDR3 contains 11 residues. V was trimmed by 11 bases and J by 4 bases, leaving 11 bases between them. As DNA, the CDR3 is TGTGCCGGCGCAGGGGTAGAGACCCAGTACTTC. Its protein product is CAGAGVETQYF.

The chain recombines TRBV4-1 with TRBJ2-7, with D possibly matching TRBD2 (7 bases). V was clipped by 0 bases and J by 7 bases, with 25 bases between them. The germline V gene has CDR1 MGHRA and CDR2 YSYEKL. The CDR3 is made up of 18 amino acids. CDR3 nucleotide sequence: TGCGCCAGCAGCCAAGAGCCACTAGCCGGGGGCGGGAGTTATGAGCAGTACTTC. Amino acids: CASSQEPLAGGGSYEQYF.

The J gene is TRBJ2-1, the V gene TRBV5-6, with a tentative D call TRBD1 (5 bases). V was pared by 0 bases and J by 2 bases, with 21 bases between. Looked up from germline, CDR1 is SGHDT and CDR2 is YYEEEE. This CDR3 region has 19 residues. The CDR3 loop reads CASSLAGQGWIQTYNEQFF. As DNA, the CDR3 is TGTGCCAGCAGCTTGGCCGGGCAGGGATGGATCCAGACCTACAATGAGCAGTTCTTC. The full variable domain, its missing parts supplied by reference TRBV5-6 and TRBJ2-1, is DAGVTQSPTHLIKTRGQQVTLRCSPKSGHDTVSWYQQALGQGPQFIFQYYEEEERQRGNFPDRFSGHQFPNYSSELNVNALLLGDSALYLCASSLAGQGWIQTYNEQFFGPGTRLTVL.